This T cell receptor beta chain was identified during a study of T cell responses to AZD1222 COVID-19 vaccine. At the level of the study: Second-dose schedules of about 4 or about 12 weeks were combined.

Only in-frame clones appear in the TCRdb table, and some are missing; sequencing was by immunoSEQ multiplex PCR. This sample has 130,000 or so clones; more than 80% occur once, and the top ten carry 2.5% to 3%. Turning to this clone: Its matching antigen is unknown.

Study-wide points: Clonal diversity may have been underestimated in mostly white British donors. At baseline, just six AZD1222 recipients tested seropositive. Targets within unmutated variant regions were reportedly found for nearly half of spike-specific TCRs.

Specimen: peripheral blood, collected on day 0 of AZD1222 vaccination. This TCR was recovered from an adult in good health.

The CDR3 nucleotides are TGTGCCAGCAGCCAGGCCTCGGCAGGGGGCCAGCGAGGCTACACCTTC. Amino acids: CASSQASAGGQRGYTF. The J gene is TRBJ1-2, the V gene TRBV4-2; 8 nucleotides match TRBD1. This CDR3 has 16 residues. In germline, CDR1 is LGHNA, CDR2 YNFKEQ. V lost 3 bases, J lost 8 bases, and 14 bases stayed unmatched.